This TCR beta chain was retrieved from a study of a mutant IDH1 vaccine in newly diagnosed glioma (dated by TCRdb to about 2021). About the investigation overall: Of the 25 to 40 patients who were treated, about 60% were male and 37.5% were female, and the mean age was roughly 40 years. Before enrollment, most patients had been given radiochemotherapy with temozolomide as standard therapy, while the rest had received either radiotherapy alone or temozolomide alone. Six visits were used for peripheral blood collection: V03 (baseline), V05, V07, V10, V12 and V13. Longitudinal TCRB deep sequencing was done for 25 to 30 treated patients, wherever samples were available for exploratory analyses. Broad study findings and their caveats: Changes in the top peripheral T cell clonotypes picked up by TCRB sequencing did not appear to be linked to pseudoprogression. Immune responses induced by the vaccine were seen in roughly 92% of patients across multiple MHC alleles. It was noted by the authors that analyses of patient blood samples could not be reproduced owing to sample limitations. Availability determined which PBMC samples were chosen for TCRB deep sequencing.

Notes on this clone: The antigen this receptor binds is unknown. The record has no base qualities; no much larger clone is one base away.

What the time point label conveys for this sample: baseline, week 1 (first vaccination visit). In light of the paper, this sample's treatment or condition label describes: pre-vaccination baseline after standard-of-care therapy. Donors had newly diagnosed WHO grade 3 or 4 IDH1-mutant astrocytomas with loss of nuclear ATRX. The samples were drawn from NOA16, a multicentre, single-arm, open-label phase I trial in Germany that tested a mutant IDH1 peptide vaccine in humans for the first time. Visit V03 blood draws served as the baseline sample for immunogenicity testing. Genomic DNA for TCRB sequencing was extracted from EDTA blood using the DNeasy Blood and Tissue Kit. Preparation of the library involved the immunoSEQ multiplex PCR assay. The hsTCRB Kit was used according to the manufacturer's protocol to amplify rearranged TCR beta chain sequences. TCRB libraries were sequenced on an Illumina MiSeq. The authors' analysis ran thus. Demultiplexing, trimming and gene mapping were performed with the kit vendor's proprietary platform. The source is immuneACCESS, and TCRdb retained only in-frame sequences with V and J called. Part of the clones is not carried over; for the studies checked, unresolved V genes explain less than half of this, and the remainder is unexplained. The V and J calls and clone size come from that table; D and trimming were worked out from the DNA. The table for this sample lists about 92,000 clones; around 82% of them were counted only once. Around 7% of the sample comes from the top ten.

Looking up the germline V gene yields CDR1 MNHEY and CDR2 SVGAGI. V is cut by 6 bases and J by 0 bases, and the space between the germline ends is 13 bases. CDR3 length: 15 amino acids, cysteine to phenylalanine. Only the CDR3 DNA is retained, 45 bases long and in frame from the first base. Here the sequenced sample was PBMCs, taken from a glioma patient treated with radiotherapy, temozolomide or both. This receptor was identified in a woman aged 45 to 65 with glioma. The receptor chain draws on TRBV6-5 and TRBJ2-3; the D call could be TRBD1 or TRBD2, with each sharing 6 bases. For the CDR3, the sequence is CASRARGTSTDTQYF. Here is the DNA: TGTGCCAGCAGGGCTAGGGGGACTAGCACAGATACGCAGTATTTT.